This TCR beta chain is from a study of blood T cell repertoires in COVID-19 (TCRdb year 2020). General notes on the study: Samples covering the acute and convalescent phases of COVID-19 were provided by collaborators in the United States, Italy and Spain. Samples were obtained from the ongoing ImmuneRACE study (first 160 participants) and from 950 to 1,500 subjects provided by 6 global collaborators. The prospective study material was composed of cDNA or gDNA derived from T cells, B-cell-depleted T cells, or PBMCs. Subjects who had been exposed to COVID-19, were actively infected with it, or had recovered from it provided the deeply sampled blood TCRbeta repertoires that made up the dataset. HLA class I and class II types, where available, came from metadata supplied by the sample provider rather than from assay-based typing. A de-identified subject ID, COVID-19 status, age in years and sex were almost always included in the sample metadata. The repertoires were made available in a free public database intended to serve as a resource for research on the immune response to SARS-CoV-2. Study-level results and caveats: How much clinical and demographic metadata was included differed by source and by participant, and the metadata was provided uncurated.

The immunoSEQ Assay, a bias-controlled multiplex PCR, was used to amplify TCRbeta CDR3 regions from genomic DNA. Turning to the authors' computational methods: Nucleated cell counts per sample were estimated from amplification of reference gene primers within the assay. To quantify the absolute abundance of each unique TCRbeta CDR3 rearrangement, sequence reads were collapsed and filtered. For each sample, productive Simpson clonality was calculated as the square root of Simpson's diversity index across productive rearrangements. Entries here come from immuneACCESS through TCRdb and include only in-frame sequences with V and J called. Some clones fail to appear in such tables; in the studies checked, an unresolved V gene covers under half of the shortfall, and the cause of the remainder is unknown. V and J calls and clone size follow that table, whereas D and trimming were derived from the DNA. The sample contains 140,000 or so clones, 70% to 85% of them found a single time. The ten largest clonotypes hold around 3% of the sample.

A remark on this clone: The antigen this receptor binds is unknown. No clone much larger than this one lies a single base away; base qualities are absent.

Whole blood was collected in K2EDTA tubes by collaborating institutions according to the institutions' own protocols. For TCRbeta analysis, collaborators shipped samples in one of three forms: frozen whole blood, isolated PBMCs, or DNA extracted from either of those sample types. The sequence derives from a woman of 80 years or more with acute or convalescent COVID-19. Material for sequencing was peripheral blood.

CDR3 sequence: CASSDGTLYEQYF. The nucleotides are TGTGCCAGCAGTGACGGGACTTTATACGAGCAGTACTTC. Recombination connected TRBV25-1 to TRBJ2-7, with TRBD2 tentatively as D gene (6 bases match). Deletion took 3 bases off V and 4 bases off J, with a span of 10 bases between the germline ends. Via the germline V gene, CDR1 is MGHDK and CDR2 SYGVNS. Inclusive of the bounding cysteine and phenylalanine, the CDR3 is 13 residues long. CDR3 DNA only is kept here, 39 bases in frame from base 1.